The sequence of this TCR beta chain was determined in a study of OX40 agonist ivuxolimab in advanced cancers. On this clone itself: Its antigen is currently unknown.

Whole-study results and caveats: CD8+ T cells showed, on average, more clonal expansion than CD4+ cells.

The method was immunoSEQ multiplex PCR; TCRdb's version includes in-frame clones alone and lacks a portion of them. The top ten hold around 13% of the sample, which has 30,000 to 40,000 clones, about three quarters seen once. The starting material was CD4+ or CD8+ T cells sorted from blood, obtained in a trial of the OX40 agonist ivuxolimab. This receptor was obtained from an adult with an advanced solid tumor such as melanoma, head and neck, liver or kidney cancer.

CDR3 residues: CASSLGSGEWETQYF. CDR3 nucleotides: TGTGCCAGCAGTTTAGGGAGCGGGGAATGGGAGACCCAGTACTTC. V gene TRBV28 combines with J gene TRBJ2-5, with 7 bases that match TRBD2. Trimming at V came to 2 bases and at J to 5 bases, leaving 8 bases not matched to a gene. The CDR3 runs to 15 residues. CDR1 is MDHEN, CDR2 SYDVKM, per germline.